This TCR beta chain derives from a study of T cells in Graves' hyperthyroidism and ophthalmopathy. From RNA transcripts, TCR beta CDR3 regions were amplified. HTBI primers were employed in a first-round RT-PCR of the TCR CDR3. A single record per CDR3 protein comes from TCRdb applying MiXCR to the multiplex PCR reads. Among roughly 500,000 distinct CDR3 sequences listed, about 20% were seen once. Study-wide points: The model anticipated ophthalmopathy a median about six months pre-onset.

Diagnosis rested on symptoms, serum thyroxine and TRAb, thyroid ultrasound, and orbital computed tomography. The PBMCs studied were ones that came from 10 ml fresh peripheral blood. This clonotype has a handful of counts. Antigen: not known. What was sequenced was blood. The receptor was derived from a woman in her sixties or seventies with Graves' ophthalmopathy.

The CDR3 reads CASSPLEPAYNEQFF. DNA for the CDR3: TGTGCCAGCAGCCCTCTAGAACCAGCCTACAATGAGCAGTTCTTC. This chain connects TRBV7-3 to TRBJ2-1; D is undetermined. CDR1 is SGHTA, CDR2 FQGTGA, per germline. Trimming stripped 5 bases from V and 2 bases from J, with 13 bases between. This CDR3 comprises 15 residues.